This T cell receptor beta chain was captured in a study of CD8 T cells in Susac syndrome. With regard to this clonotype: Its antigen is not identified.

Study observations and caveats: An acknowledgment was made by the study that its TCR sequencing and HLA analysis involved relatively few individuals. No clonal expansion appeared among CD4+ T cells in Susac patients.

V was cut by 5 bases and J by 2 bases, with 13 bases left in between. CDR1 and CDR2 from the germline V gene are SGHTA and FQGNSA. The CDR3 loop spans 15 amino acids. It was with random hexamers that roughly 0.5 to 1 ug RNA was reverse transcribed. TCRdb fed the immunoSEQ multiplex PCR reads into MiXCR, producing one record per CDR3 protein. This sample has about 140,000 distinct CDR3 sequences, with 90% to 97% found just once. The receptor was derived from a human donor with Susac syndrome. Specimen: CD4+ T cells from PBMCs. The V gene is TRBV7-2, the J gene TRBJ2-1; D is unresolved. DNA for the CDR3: TGTGCCAGCAGCCCGCTTGCCCAGACCTACAATGAGCAGTTCTTC. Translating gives CASSPLAQTYNEQFF.